This TCR beta chain appears in the sequencing data of a study of T cell responses to AZD1222 COVID-19 vaccine. The germline CDR1 and CDR2 sequences are SGHTA and FQGNSA. With 2 bases clipped from V and 6 bases from J, the junction kept 6 bases outside the gene matches. CDR3 size: 15 residues. This table comes from immunoSEQ multiplex PCR, and its TCRdb copy is limited to in-frame clones, with some not included. The table has approximately 42,000 clones, about 91% seen once. This specimen was peripheral blood, taken 28 days after the second AZD1222 dose. V usage is TRBV7-2 and J usage is TRBJ2-1; the match to TRBD1 covers 8 bases. The TCR sequence derives from an adult who received the AZD1222 COVID-19 vaccine. This CDR3 is CASSLSQGVANEQFF. The CDR3 DNA reads as TGTGCCAGCAGCTTATCACAGGGGGTGGCCAATGAGCAGTTCTTC.